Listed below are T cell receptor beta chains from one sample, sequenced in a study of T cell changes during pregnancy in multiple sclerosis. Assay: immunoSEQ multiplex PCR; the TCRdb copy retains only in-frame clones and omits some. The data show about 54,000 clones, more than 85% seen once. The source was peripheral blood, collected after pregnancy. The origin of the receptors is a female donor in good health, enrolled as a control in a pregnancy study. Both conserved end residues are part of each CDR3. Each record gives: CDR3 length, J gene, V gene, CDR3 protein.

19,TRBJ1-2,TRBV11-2,CASTKTGAYPGQGGDGYTF
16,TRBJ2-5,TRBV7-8,CASGAWGLADQETQYF
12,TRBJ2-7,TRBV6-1,CASDRGLYEQYF
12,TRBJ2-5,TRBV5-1,CASSLAQETQYF
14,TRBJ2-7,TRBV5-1,CASSLTSGSYEQYF
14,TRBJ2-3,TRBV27,CASSWVAGVDTQYF
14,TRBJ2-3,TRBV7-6,CASSFGGITDTQYF
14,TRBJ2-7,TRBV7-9,CASSHSGRSREQYF
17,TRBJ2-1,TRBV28,CASSLGGLAGLYNEQFF
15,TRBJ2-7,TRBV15,CATSRPQQGNYEQYF
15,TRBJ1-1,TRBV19,CASSLMQGGNTEAFF
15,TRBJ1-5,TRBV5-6,CASSPTRGLNQPQHF
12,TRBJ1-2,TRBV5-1,CASSPDRDGYTF
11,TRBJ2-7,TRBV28,CASSPDYEQYF
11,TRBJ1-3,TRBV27,CASIAGNTIYF
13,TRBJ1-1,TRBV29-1,CSVVPQRGTEAFF
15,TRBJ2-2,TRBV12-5,CASGLVPGEFGELFF
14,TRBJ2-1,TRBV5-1,CASLFVAGGNEQFF
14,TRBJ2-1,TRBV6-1,CASSTGLAYNEQFF
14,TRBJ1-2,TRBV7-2,CASSLGTGGRGYTF
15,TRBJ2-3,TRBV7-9,CASSLVAGDTDTQYF
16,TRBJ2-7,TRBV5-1,CASSLDGQGAYYEQYF